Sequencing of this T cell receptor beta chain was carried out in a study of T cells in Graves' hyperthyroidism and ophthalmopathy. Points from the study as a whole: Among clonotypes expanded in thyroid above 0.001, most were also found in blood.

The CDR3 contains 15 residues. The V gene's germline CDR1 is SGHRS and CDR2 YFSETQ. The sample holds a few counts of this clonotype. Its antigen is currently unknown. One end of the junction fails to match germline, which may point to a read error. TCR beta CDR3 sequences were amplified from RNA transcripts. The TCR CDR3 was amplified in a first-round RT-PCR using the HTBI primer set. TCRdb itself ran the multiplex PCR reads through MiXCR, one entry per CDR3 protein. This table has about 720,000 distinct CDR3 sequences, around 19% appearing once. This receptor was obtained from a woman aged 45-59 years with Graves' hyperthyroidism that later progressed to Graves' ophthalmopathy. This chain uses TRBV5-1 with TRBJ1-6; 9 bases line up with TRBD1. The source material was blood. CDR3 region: CAGPTGGSHNSPLHF. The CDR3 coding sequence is TGCGCCGGACCCACAGGGGGCTCCCATAATTCACCCCTCCACTTT.